The clone carrying this T cell receptor beta chain has more than one count but fewer than ten. The sample belongs to a study of blood T cells in healthy people across ages. A second PCR of about 7 to 12 cycles used a sample-barcoded 5' primer and a J-beta primer mix. TCRdb reprocessed the 5' RACE reads with MiXCR, giving one entry per CDR3 protein. The profile covers some 760,000 distinct CDR3 sequences, with 20% to 25% appearing a single time and around 9.2% taken by the ten largest. This CDR3 is built from 15 residues. Germline loops: CDR1 SGHRS, CDR2 YFSETQ. V lost 0 bases to trimming and J lost 0 bases, with 6 bases between them. These same data were also listed under a study on T cells of mothers and their children. This second study notes: Similar thymic selection effects on TCR recombination output appear in pairs, both related and unrelated.

The sample consisted of blood. The TCR sequence derives from a boy between 10 and 17 years old in good health. J is TRBJ2-2 and V is TRBV5-1; D remains unclear. Written as DNA, the CDR3 is TGCGCCAGCAGCTTGGCCCTAGCGAACACCGGGGAGCTGTTTTTT. Amino acids: CASSLALANTGELFF. The whole variable domain, remainder taken from reference TRBV5-1 and TRBJ2-2, is KAGVTQTPRYLIKTRGQQVTLSCSPISGHRSVSWYQQTPGQGLQFLFEYFSETQRNKGNFPGRFSGRQFSNSRSEMNVSTLELGDSALYLCASSLALANTGELFFGEGSRLTVL.